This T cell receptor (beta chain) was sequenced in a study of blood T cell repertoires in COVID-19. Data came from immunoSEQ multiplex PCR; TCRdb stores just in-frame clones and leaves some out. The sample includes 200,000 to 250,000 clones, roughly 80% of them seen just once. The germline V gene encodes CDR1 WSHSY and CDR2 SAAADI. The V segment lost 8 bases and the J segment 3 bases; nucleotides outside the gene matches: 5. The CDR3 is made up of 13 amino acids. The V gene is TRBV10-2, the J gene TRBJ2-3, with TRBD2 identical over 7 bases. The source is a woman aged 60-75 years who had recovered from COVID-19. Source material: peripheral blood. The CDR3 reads CASEGLDTDTQYF. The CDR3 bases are TGCGCCAGCGAAGGACTAGATACAGATACGCAGTATTTT.